One and the same sample provided the 27 T cell receptor beta chains below, sequenced in a study of cytotoxic CD8 clonotypes in ibrutinib-treated CLL (dated by TCRdb to the early 2020s). The time point label, read with the paper, signifies: roughly 2 years on ibrutinib. The protocol used for the library was the immunoSEQ multiplex PCR assay. TCRdb retrieved this table from immuneACCESS and kept in-frame rearrangements only. Not all clones are present; in checked studies, unresolved V genes account for under half, and no reason is known for the remainder. For this sample the table gives hundreds of thousands of clones, of which 60% to 75% were detected only once. Approximately 15% of the sample is in the top ten clones. The specimen comprised PBMCs, sampled after 24 months of ibrutinib treatment. All receptors derive from a human donor with chronic lymphocytic leukemia.

This clone was seen just once. The rearrangement uses TRBV9 and TRBJ1-1, with D maybe TRBD1 (5 bases). This CDR3 comprises 13 residues. V gave up 0 bases and J gave up 11 bases, with 14 bases separating them. CDR1 and CDR2 (germline): SGDLS, YYNGEE. The CDR3 sequence is CASSVAMGEAAFF. The CDR3 nucleotides are TGTGCCAGCAGCGTAGCAATGGGGGAAGCGGCTTTCTTT.

The chain joins TRBV5-6 to TRBJ2-5; D is uncertain. Trimming took off 0 bases at V and 5 bases at J, with 5 bases between the two ends. The CDR3 runs to 12 residues. CDR1 and CDR2 (germline): SGHDT, YYEEEE. CDR3 in DNA: TGTGCCAGCAGCTTGGAGATGGAGACCCAGTACTTC. Protein sequence: CASSLEMETQYF.

The rearrangement links TRBV6-5 to TRBJ1-5, with a weak D call TRBD1 (6 bases). This CDR3 comprises 15 residues. Germline CDR1 and CDR2: MNHEY and SVGAGI. Deletions cut 6 bases from V and 2 bases from J, with 14 bases between. DNA of the CDR3: TGTGCCAGCAGAAGACAGGAGGCGGGCAATCAGCCCCAGCATTTT. This sequence encodes CASRRQEAGNQPQHF.

This clone showed up just a few times. The chain uses TRBV27 and TRBJ2-2; D is undetermined. This CDR3 has 15 residues. The ends were cut back, 3 bases at V and 1 base at J, with 9 bases in the middle. CDR1 is MNHEY and CDR2 is SMNVEV in the germline V gene (reference sequence). The CDR3, as DNA: TGTGCCAGCAGTTTGTTGGGATTGAACACCGGGGAGCTGTTTTTT. Translated, it gives CASSLLGLNTGELFF.

V gene TRBV30 combines with J gene TRBJ2-2; D unresolved. CDR1 is GTSNPN and CDR2 is SVGIG in the germline V gene (reference sequence). Trimming left V 7 bases short and J 1 base short, with 13 bases between. The CDR3 is 14 amino acids. The CDR3 region is CASQWTLNTGELFF. The CDR3 bases are TGTGCCTCCCAATGGACCTTGAACACCGGGGAGCTGTTTTTT. The complete variable domain, with remaining parts taken from reference TRBV30 and TRBJ2-2, reads SQTIHQWPATLVQPVGSPLSLECTVEGTSNPNLYWYRQAAGRGLQLLFYSVGIGQISSEVPQNLSASRPQDRQFILSSKKLLLSDSGFYLCASQWTLNTGELFFGEGSRLTVL.

The chain recombines TRBV11-3 with TRBJ2-1; 10 nucleotides agree with TRBD1. This CDR3 comprises 14 residues. V lost 5 bases, J lost 8 bases, and 6 bases stayed unmatched. Germline CDR1 and CDR2: SGHNT and YENEEA. The CDR3 DNA reads as TGTGCCAGCAGCCCGGGACAGGGGTTTTATGAGCAGTTCTTC. Translating gives CASSPGQGFYEQFF.

The chain joins TRBV18 to TRBJ2-5; TRBD1 might be the D (5 bases). Germline V gene sequence: CDR1 KGHSH, CDR2 LQKENI. The CDR3 loop spans 13 amino acids. V lost 0 bases and J lost 4, with 6 bases in between. CDR3 nucleotides: TGTGCCAGCTCACCACCAGGGGTAGAGACCCAGTACTTC. This encodes CASSPPGVETQYF.

V usage is TRBV7-8 and J usage is TRBJ2-1; TRBD2 matches at 10 bases. The germline CDR1 and CDR2 sequences are SGHVS and FQNEAQ. The CDR3 extends over 13 amino acids. With 1 base clipped from V and 13 bases from J, the junction kept 4 bases outside the gene matches. CDR3 DNA: TGTGCCAGCAGCTTAGATCTAGCGGGAGAACAGTTCTTC. Translated, it gives CASSLDLAGEQFF. Full variable domain (missing parts from reference TRBV7-8 and TRBJ2-1): GAGVSQSPRYKVAKRGQDVALRCDPISGHVSLFWYQQALGQGPEFLTYFQNEAQLDKSGLPSDRFFAERPEGSVSTLKIQRTQQEDSAVYLCASSLDLAGEQFFGPGTRLTVL.

This clone was picked up a small number of times. This chain joins TRBV19 and TRBJ2-6, with D uncertain. Looked up from germline, CDR1 is LNHDA and CDR2 is SQIVND (reference sequence). The CDR3 runs 13 residues. Trimming left V 7 bases short and J 4 bases short, with 8 bases between. The CDR3 loop reads CASTPGGANVLTF. CDR3 sequence (DNA): TGTGCCAGTACCCCCGGAGGGGCCAACGTCCTGACTTTC.

The chain links TRBV27 to TRBJ1-4; no clear D. Germline CDR1 is MNHEY and CDR2 is SMNVEV (reference sequence). The CDR3 runs to 14 residues. V dropped 6 bases and J dropped 8 bases, with 16 bases sitting between them. CDR3 nucleotide sequence: TGTGCCAGCAGCCAGGCCAAGACCAGAGAAAAACTGTTTTTT. It translates to CASSQAKTREKLFF.

V and J are TRBV9 and TRBJ2-3; D remains unclear. Germline V gene data show CDR1 as SGDLS and CDR2 as YYNGEE. The length of the CDR3 is 15 residues. Trimming removed 0 bases from V and 2 bases from J, with 10 bases in between. The CDR3 reads CASSVGPLNTDTQYF. Here the CDR3 DNA reads TGTGCCAGCAGCGTAGGACCTCTCAACACAGATACGCAGTATTTT.

This clone was observed a single time. This chain uses TRBV7-3 with TRBJ2-1, with 9 bases lining up with TRBD2. Germline CDR1 is SGHTA and CDR2 is FQGTGA. CDR3 length: 15 residues. V lost 5 bases and J lost 4; bases outside the gene matches: 6. Here the CDR3 DNA reads TGTGCCAGCAGCCCCGGGACTAGCAGATACAATGAGCAGTTCTTC. It encodes CASSPGTSRYNEQFF.

The V and J genes are TRBV18 and TRBJ2-7; 7 bases line up with TRBD1. The CDR3 contains 18 residues. CDR1 is KGHSH and CDR2 is LQKENI in the germline V gene. Germline trimming cut 2 bases from V and 7 bases from J; bases unmatched to any gene: 20. This CDR3 reads CASSPDHLTGTYIWEQYF. CDR3 nucleotide sequence: TGTGCCAGCTCACCAGATCATCTGACAGGGACATACATCTGGGAGCAGTACTTC.

The V and J genes are TRBV2 and TRBJ2-1, with 9 positions matching TRBD2. The V segment lost 10 bases and the J segment 4 bases; nucleotides outside the gene matches: 11. Germline loops: CDR1 SNHLY, CDR2 FYNNEI. This CDR3 comprises 15 residues. The CDR3 bases are TGTGCCACCCCACATAGCGGGAGTATTTACAATGAGCAGTTCTTC. This translates into CATPHSGSIYNEQFF.

This chain connects TRBV27 to TRBJ1-2; 7 bases agree with TRBD1. The CDR3 is made up of 15 amino acids. CDR1 is MNHEY and CDR2 is SMNVEV in the germline V gene (reference sequence). Trimming took 5 bases from V and 7 from J; bases not matched to a gene: 13. CDR3 bases: TGTGCCAGCAGTCCTCACAGGGGTTCTCTCCTTGGCTACACCTTC. This sequence encodes CASSPHRGSLLGYTF.

The table lists this clone with a few counts. The chain employs TRBV28 and TRBJ1-2; possibly TRBD1 for D (5 bases). V shed 5 bases and J shed 6 bases, with 16 bases lying between them. The CDR3 runs 14 residues. The germline V gene encodes CDR1 MDHEN and CDR2 SYDVKM. CDR3 DNA sequence: TGTGCCAGCAGTGAGATTGGCAGGGTAGATGGCTACACCTTC. It codes for CASSEIGRVDGYTF.

The V and J genes are TRBV7-9 and TRBJ2-1; 8 bases agree with TRBD2. Per the germline V gene, CDR1 is SEHNR and CDR2 is FQNEAQ (reference sequence). This CDR3 has 16 amino acids. The trim removed 5 bases at V and 2 bases at J, leaving 8 bases unmatched. CDR3: CASSPGSGSTYNEQFF. The CDR3 DNA follows: TGTGCCAGCAGCCCCGGAAGCGGGAGTACCTACAATGAGCAGTTCTTC.

The chain recombines TRBV18 with TRBJ2-3; D unresolved. Trimming removed 4 bases from V and 6 bases from J, with 2 bases in between. Germline assignment: CDR1 KGHSH and CDR2 LQKENI. The CDR3 is 10 amino acids. CDR3 coding DNA: TGTGCCAGCTCACGTGATACGCAGTATTTT. This translates into CASSRDTQYF.

The rearrangement links TRBV28 to TRBJ2-3; weak D call: TRBD1 (5 bases). V lost 5 bases, J lost 7 bases, and 10 bases lay in between. The germline V gene encodes CDR1 MDHEN and CDR2 SYDVKM. CDR3 length: 12 amino acids. The CDR3 protein is CASSLGQNTQYF. CDR3 sequence (DNA): TGTGCCAGCAGTCTAGGACAAAATACGCAGTATTTT.

This clone was detected only once. The rearrangement joins TRBV29-1 to TRBJ2-3, with D hard to call. V was shortened by 5 bases and J by 4 bases, with 7 bases between the two germline ends. This CDR3 region has 11 residues. Germline CDR1 is SQVTM and CDR2 is ANQGSEA. The chain's CDR3 is CSVRSSDTQYF. The CDR3 bases are TGCAGCGTTCGGTCATCAGATACGCAGTATTTT.

Note on this clone: The identical CDR3 is also encoded by other nucleotide sequences in the sample. The chain combines TRBV7-2 with TRBJ2-3; no clear D. Deletions cut 1 base from V and 3 bases from J, with 2 bases between. This CDR3 contains 12 residues. Germline loops: CDR1 SGHTA, CDR2 FQGNSA. The CDR3 loop is CASSLGTDTQYF. DNA of the CDR3: TGTGCCAGCAGCTTAGGGACAGATACGCAGTATTTT.

The V gene is TRBV19, the J gene TRBJ2-7; D possibly corresponds to TRBD2 (7 bases). The CDR3 is made up of 14 amino acids. The germline gives CDR1 LNHDA, CDR2 SQIVND (reference sequence). V was clipped by 5 bases and J by 3 bases, with 14 bases between them. CDR3 nucleotide sequence: TGTGCCAGTAGTCCGGCAGGGGAGGGCTACGAGCAGTACTTC. This gives the protein CASSPAGEGYEQYF.

There are a few counts of this clone. The chain links TRBV2 to TRBJ2-7; D is tentatively TRBD1 or TRBD2 (5 bases each). The CDR3 loop spans 14 amino acids. Germline V lookup: CDR1 SNHLY, CDR2 FYNNEI. V lost 7 bases to trimming and J lost 0 bases, with 13 bases between them. CDR3 in amino acids: CASIRGANSYEQYF. For the CDR3, the DNA is TGTGCCAGCATTCGAGGGGCCAACTCCTACGAGCAGTACTTC.

The V gene is TRBV5-4, the J gene TRBJ2-1, with TRBD1 identical over 7 bases. The length of the CDR3 is 15 residues. From germline, CDR1 is SGHNT and CDR2 YYREEE (reference sequence). With V trimmed by 4 bases and J by 2 bases, 6 bases remained unmatched. CDR3 DNA sequence: TGTGCCAGCAGCCTATGGACAGGAGCCTACAATGAGCAGTTCTTC. This codes for CASSLWTGAYNEQFF.

The chain has TRBV29-1 and TRBJ1-2, with 7 bases matching TRBD1. In germline, CDR1 is SQVTM, CDR2 ANQGSEA. There are 17 residues in the CDR3. V was clipped by 7 bases and J by 4 bases; unmatched bases: 21. The CDR3 bases are TGCAGCGCCCGGGACAGATCCTATACACTTCCATTCTATGGCTACACCTTC. Residues: CSARDRSYTLPFYGYTF.

The chain has TRBV28 and TRBJ1-1; D is unclear. The CDR3 runs to 14 residues. Germline V CDR1 and CDR2: MDHEN, SYDVKM. With 6 bases removed from V and 4 bases from J, the gap between germline ends came to 15 bases. The CDR3 DNA follows: TGTGCCAGCAGCATGACCCTGACCCCCACTGAAGCTTTCTTT. Translated: CASSMTLTPTEAFF.

The chain carries TRBV28 and TRBJ2-1; D remains ambiguous. The CDR3 sequence is 12 residues long. Germline V gene data show CDR1 as MDHEN and CDR2 as SYDVKM. Trimming took off 4 bases at V and 9 bases at J, with 10 bases between the two ends. The CDR3 bases are TGTGCCAGCAGTTATTTTTTTCCTGAGCAGTTCTTC. Its translation is CASSYFFPEQFF.